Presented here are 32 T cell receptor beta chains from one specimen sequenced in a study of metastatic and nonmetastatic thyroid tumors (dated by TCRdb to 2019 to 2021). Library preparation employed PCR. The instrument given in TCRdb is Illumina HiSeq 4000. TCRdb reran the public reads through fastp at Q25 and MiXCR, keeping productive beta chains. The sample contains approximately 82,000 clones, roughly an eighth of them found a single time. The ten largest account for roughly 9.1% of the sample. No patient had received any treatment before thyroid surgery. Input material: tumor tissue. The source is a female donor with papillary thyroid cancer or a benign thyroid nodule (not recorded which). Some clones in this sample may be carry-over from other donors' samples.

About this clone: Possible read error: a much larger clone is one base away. CDR3 sequence reads: CASSPIGGQQDTQYF. The CDR3, as DNA: TGTGCCAGTAGTCCCATCGGGGGACAACAAGATACCCAGTACTTC. The chain is built from TRBV19 and TRBJ2-5, with D perhaps matching TRBD1 or TRBD2 (6 bases each). The CDR3 is 15 residues long. Germline CDR1 and CDR2: LNHDA and SQIVND (reference sequence).

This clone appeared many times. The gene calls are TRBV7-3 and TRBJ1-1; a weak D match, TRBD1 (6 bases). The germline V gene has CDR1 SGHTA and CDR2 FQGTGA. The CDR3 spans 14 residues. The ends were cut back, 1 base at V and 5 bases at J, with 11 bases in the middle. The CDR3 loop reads CASSLRGGMTEAFF. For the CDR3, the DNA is TGTGCCAGCAGCTTAAGGGGGGGCATGACTGAAGCTTTCTTT.

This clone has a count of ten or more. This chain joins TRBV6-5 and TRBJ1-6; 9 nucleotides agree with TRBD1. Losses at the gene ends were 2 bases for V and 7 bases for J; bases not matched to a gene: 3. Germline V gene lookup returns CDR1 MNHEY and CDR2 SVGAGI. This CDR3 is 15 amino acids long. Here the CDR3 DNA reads TGTGCCAGCAGTTACGGACAGGGGCAGAATTCACCCCTCCACTTT. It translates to CASSYGQGQNSPLHF.

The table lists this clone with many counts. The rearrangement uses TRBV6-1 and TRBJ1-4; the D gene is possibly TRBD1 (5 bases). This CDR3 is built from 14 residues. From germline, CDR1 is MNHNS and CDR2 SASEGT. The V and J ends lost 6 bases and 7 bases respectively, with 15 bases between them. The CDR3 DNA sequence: TGTGCCAGCAGAGCCACAGGCCGTATTGAAAAACTGTTTTTT. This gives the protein CASRATGRIEKLFF.

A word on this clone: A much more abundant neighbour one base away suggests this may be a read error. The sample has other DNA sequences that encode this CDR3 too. CDR3 protein: CASSSWTSGKGGHGQFF. The CDR3 DNA reads as TGTGCCAGCAGTTCATGGACTAGCGGTAAAGGTGGCCATGGGCAGTTCTTC. This chain links TRBV12-3 or TRBV12-4 with TRBJ2-1, with 10 bases that match TRBD2. Trimming took 4 bases from V and 12 from J; bases not matched to a gene: 18. The CDR3 sequence is 17 residues long.

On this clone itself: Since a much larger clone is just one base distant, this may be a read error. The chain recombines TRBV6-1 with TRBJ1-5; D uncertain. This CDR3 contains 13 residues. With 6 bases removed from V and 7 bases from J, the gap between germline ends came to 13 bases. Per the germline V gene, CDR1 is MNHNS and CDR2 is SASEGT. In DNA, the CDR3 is TGTGCCAGCAGCCAGACATCAGCGCAGCCCCAGCATTTT. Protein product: CASSQTSAQPQHF.

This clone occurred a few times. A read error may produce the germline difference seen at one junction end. Written as DNA, the CDR3 is TGTGCCAGCAGTCCCCGGAGGGGGTGCGAGACCCATTACTTC. This translates into CASSPRRGCETHYF. The J gene is TRBJ2-5, the V gene TRBV2, with D perhaps assigned TRBD1 or TRBD2 (6 bases each). The V gene's germline CDR1 is SNHLY and CDR2 FYNNEI. This CDR3 region has 14 residues.

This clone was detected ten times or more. The CDR3 bases are TGTGCCAGCAGCCCAAGGGGGGGGGAGACCCAGTACTTC. It codes for CASSPRGGETQYF. The chain links TRBV7-3 to TRBJ2-5; perhaps TRBD2 as D (7 bases). The CDR3 is 13 amino acids. Trimming stripped 5 bases from V and 5 bases from J, with 12 bases between. CDR1 is SGHTA, CDR2 FQGTGA, per germline.

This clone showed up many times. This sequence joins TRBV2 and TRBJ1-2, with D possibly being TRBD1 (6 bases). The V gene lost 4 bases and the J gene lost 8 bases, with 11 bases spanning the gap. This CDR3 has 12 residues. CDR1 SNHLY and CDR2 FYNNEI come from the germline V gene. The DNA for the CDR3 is TGTGCCAGCAGTGCGCCAGGGGAAGGCTACACCTTC. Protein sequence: CASSAPGEGYTF.

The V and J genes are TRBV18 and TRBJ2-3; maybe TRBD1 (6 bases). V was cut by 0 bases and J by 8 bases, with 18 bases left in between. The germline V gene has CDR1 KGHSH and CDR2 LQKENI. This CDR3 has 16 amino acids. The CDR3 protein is CASSPPGAGFSVTQYF. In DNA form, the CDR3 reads TGTGCCAGCTCACCACCGGGGGCAGGGTTCTCAGTTACGCAGTATTTT.

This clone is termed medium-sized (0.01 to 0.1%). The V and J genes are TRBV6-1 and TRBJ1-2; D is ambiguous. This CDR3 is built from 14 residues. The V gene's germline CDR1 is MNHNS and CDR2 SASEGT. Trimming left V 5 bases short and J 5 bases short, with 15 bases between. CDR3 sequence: CASSSGSPRYGYTF. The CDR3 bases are TGTGCCAGCAGTTCCGGGTCCCCGCGATATGGCTACACCTTC.

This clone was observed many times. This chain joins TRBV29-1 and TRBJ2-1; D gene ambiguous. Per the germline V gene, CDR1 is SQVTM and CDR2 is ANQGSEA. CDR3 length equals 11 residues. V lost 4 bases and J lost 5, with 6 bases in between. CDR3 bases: TGCAGCGTTGGACATAACAATGAGCAGTTCTTC. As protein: CSVGHNNEQFF.

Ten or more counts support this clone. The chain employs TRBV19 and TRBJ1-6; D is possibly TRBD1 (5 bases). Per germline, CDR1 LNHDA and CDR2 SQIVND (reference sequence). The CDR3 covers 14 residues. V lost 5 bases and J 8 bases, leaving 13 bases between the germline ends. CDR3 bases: TGTGCCAGTAGTCCGACGGGACCTGATTCACCCCTCCACTTT. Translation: CASSPTGPDSPLHF.

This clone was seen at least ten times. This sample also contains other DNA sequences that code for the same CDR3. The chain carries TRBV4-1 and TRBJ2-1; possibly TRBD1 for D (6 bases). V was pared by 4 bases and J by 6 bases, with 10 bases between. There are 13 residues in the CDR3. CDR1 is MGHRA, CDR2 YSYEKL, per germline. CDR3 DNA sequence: TGCGCCAGCAGCCCGACAGGATTCAATGAGCAGTTCTTC. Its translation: CASSPTGFNEQFF.

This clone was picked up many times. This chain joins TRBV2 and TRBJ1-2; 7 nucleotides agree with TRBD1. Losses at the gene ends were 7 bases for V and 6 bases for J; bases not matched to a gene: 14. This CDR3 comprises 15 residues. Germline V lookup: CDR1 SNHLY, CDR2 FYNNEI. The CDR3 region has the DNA TGTGCCAGCATCTACAAGGCAGGGGGAATGAATGGCTACACCTTC. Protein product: CASIYKAGGMNGYTF.

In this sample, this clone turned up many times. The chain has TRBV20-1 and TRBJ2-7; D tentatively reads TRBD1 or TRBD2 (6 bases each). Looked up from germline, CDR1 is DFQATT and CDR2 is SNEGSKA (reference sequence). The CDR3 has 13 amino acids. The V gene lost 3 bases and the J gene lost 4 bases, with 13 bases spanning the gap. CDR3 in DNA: TGCAGTGCTAGCGAGGGGGGCGGGTACGAGCAGTACTTC. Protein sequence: CSASEGGGYEQYF.

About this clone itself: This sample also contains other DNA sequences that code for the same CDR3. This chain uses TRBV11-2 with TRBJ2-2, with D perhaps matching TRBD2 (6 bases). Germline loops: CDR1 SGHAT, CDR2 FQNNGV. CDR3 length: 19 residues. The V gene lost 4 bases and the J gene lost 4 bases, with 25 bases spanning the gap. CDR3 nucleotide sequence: TGTGCCAGCAGCTGGGGGAGCGTGGCCGGAGGGTGGGGCACCGGGGAGCTGTTTTTT. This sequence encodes CASSWGSVAGGWGTGELFF.

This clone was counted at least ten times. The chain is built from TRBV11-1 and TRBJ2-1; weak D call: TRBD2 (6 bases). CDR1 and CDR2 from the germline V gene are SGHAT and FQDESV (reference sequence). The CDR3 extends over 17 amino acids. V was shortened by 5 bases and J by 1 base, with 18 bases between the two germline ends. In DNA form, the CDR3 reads TGTGCCAGCAGCCTACCAGGTGCGGGAACATCCTACAATGAGCAGTTCTTC. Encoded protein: CASSLPGAGTSYNEQFF.

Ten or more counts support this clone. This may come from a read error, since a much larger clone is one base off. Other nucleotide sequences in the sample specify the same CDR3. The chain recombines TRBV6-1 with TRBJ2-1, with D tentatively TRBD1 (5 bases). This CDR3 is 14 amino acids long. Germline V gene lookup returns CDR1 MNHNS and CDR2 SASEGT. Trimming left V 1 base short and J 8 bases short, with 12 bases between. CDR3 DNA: TGTGCCAGCAGTGAAGGGAAGGGGCGTGATGAGCAGTTCTTC. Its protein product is CASSEGKGRDEQFF.

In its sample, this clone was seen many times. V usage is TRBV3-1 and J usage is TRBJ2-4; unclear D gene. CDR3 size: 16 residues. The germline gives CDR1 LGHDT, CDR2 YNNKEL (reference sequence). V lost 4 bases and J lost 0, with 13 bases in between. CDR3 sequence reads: CASSRAGTLAKNIQYF. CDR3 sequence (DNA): TGTGCCAGCAGCCGTGCCGGTACCCTAGCCAAAAACATTCAGTACTTC.

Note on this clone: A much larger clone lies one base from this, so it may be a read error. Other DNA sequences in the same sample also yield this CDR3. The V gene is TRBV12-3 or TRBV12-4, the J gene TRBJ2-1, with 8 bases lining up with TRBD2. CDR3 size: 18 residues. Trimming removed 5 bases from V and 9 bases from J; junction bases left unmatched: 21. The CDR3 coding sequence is TGTGCCAGCAGTCCAGGCTCCGGTACTAGCGGCCCTCCGCGTGAGCAGTTCTTC. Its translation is CASSPGSGTSGPPREQFF.

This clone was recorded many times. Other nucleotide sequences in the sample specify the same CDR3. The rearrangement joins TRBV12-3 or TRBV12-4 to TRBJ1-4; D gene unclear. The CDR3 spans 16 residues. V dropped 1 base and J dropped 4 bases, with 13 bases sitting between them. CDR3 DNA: TGTGCCAGCAGTTTAGGCAGGCTTGGGAGTAATGAAAAACTGTTTTTT. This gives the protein CASSLGRLGSNEKLFF.

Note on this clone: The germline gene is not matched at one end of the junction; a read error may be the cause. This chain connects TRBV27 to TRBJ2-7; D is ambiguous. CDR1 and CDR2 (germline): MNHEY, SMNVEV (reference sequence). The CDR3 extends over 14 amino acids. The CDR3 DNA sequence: TGTGCCAGCAGTCCAAGCGATCCCTCCAACGAGCAGTACTTC. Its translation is CASSPSDPSNEQYF.

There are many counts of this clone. CDR3 nucleotide sequence: TGTGCCATCAGTGGGACCTACGAGCAGTACTTC. Translated: CAISGTYEQYF. The chain employs TRBV10-3 and TRBJ2-7; D is undetermined. The V end was cut by 4 bases, the J end by 2 bases, with 3 bases between. Germline CDR1 ENHRY, CDR2 SYGVKD. The CDR3 has 11 amino acids.

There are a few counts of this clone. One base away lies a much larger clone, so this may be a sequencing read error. The CDR3 loop is CASSFGARETQYF. CDR3 nucleotides: TGTGCCAGCAGTTTCGGTGCACGGGAGACCCAGTACTTC. The chain combines TRBV6-9 with TRBJ2-5, with D hard to call. Trimming stripped 4 bases from V and 5 bases from J, with 11 bases between. CDR3 length equals 13 residues. Germline V gene lookup returns CDR1 MNHGY and CDR2 SVAAGI.

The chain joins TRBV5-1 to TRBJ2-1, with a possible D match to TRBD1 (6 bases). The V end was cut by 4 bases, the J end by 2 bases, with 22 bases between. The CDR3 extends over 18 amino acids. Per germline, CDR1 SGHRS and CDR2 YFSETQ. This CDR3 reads CASSRVPGTWTAYNEQFF. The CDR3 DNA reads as TGCGCCAGCAGCCGTGTACCTGGGACCTGGACAGCCTACAATGAGCAGTTCTTC.

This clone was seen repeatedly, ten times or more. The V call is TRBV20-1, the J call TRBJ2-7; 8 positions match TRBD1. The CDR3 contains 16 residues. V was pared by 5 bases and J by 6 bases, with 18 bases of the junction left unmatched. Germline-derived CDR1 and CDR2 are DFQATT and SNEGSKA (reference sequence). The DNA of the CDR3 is TGCAGTGCTCTAAACCCCCAACAGGGGGTAGGATCCGAGCAGTACTTC. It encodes CSALNPQQGVGSEQYF.

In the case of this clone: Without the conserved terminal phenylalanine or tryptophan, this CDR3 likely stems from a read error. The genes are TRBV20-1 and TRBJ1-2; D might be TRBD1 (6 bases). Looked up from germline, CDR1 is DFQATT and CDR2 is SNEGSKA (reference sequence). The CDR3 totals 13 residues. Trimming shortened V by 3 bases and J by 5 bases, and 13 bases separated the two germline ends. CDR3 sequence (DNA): TGCAGTGCTAGTACTGGGACAAAATATGGCTACACCTCC. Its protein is CSASTGTKYGYTS.

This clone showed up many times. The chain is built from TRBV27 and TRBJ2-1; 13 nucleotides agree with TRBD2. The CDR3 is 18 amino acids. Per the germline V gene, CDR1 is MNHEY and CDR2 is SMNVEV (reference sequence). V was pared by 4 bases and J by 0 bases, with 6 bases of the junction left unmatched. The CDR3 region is CASSWGGLAGSSYNEQFF. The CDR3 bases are TGTGCCAGCAGTTGGGGGGGACTAGCGGGGAGCTCCTACAATGAGCAGTTCTTC.

The DNA for the CDR3 is TGTGCCAGCAGCTCAAGCACTGAAGCTTTCTTT. Translating it yields CASSSSTEAFF. This rearrangement joins TRBV7-9 to TRBJ1-1; D is ambiguous. Germline CDR1 is SEHNR and CDR2 is FQNEAQ (reference sequence). This CDR3 comprises 11 residues. The V gene lost 4 bases and the J gene lost 4 bases, with 4 bases spanning the gap.

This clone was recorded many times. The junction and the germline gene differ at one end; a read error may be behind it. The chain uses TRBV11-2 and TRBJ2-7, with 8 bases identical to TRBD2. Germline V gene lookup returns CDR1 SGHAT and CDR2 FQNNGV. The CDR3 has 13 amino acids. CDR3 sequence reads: CASSLVGASGLHF. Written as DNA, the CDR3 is TGTGCCAGCAGCTTAGTCGGGGCTAGCGGGCTTCACTTC.

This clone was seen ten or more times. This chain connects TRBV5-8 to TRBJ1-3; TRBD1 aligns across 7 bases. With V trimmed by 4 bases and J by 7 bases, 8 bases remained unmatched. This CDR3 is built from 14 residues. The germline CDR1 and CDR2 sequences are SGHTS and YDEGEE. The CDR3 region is CASSRQGTGNTIYF. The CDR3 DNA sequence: TGTGCCAGCAGCCGACAGGGTACCGGGAACACCATATATTTT.